Shown below are 17 T cell receptor beta chains from a single sample sequenced in a study of control samples from healthy donors and cancer patients. The assay was immunoSEQ multiplex PCR, and TCRdb's table has in-frame clones only and misses some. The sample has about 150,000 clones; under 95% are singletons. Source material: blood. The receptors here all came from a man aged 18 to 29 in good health.

The genes are TRBV9 and TRBJ2-7, with D perhaps being TRBD1 or TRBD2 (5 bases each). Trimming took off 3 bases at V and 6 bases at J, with 16 bases between the two ends. Germline V gives CDR1 SGDLS, CDR2 YYNGEE. This CDR3 contains 14 residues. The CDR3 nucleotides read TGTGCCAGCAGCGGGGGGACGACCACTGGCGAGCAGTACTTC. Translating it yields CASSGGTTTGEQYF.

The chain recombines TRBV21-1 with TRBJ1-4; TRBD1, the table's D call, was not compared with the DNA. TRBV21-1 is reported as a pseudogene. This CDR3 region has 17 residues. CDR3 in amino acids: CASSKGVERQGNEKLFF. The CDR3 DNA reads TGTGCCAGCAGCAAAGGGGTCGAGAGGCAGGGGAATGAAAAACTGTTTTTT.

The rearrangement uses TRBV2 and TRBJ1-1; a weak D match, TRBD1 (6 bases). Trimming left V 8 bases short and J 0 bases short, with 19 bases between. This CDR3 is 16 amino acids long. CDR1 SNHLY and CDR2 FYNNEI come from the germline V gene. The CDR3: CASRDNVDRLNTEAFF. The CDR3 region has the DNA TGTGCCAGCCGGGACAACGTAGACAGGCTGAACACTGAAGCTTTCTTT.

The chain employs TRBV7-2 and TRBJ1-5, with 7 nucleotides matching TRBD1. This CDR3 has 14 amino acids. V was pared by 4 bases and J by 5 bases, with 5 bases of the junction left unmatched. CDR1 SGHTA and CDR2 FQGNSA come from the germline V gene. DNA of the CDR3: TGTGCCAGCAGCTCCTACCAGGGGGATCAGCCCCAGCATTTT. Protein: CASSSYQGDQPQHF. The complete variable domain, with remaining parts taken from reference TRBV7-2 and TRBJ1-5, reads GAGVSQSPSNKVTEKGKDVELRCDPISGHTALYWYRQSLGQGLEFLIYFQGNSAPDKSGLPSDRFSAERTGGSVSTLTIQRTQQEDSAVYLCASSSYQGDQPQHFGDGTRLSIL.

This clone was counted a single time. The chain combines TRBV5-8 with TRBJ2-5, with 9 nucleotides matching TRBD2. The CDR3 has 17 amino acids. With V trimmed by 4 bases and J by 4 bases, 14 bases remained unmatched. Germline loops: CDR1 SGHTS, CDR2 YDEGEE. CDR3 nucleotides: TGTGCCAGCAGCCTTCATGGGGGTAGCGGGGGACCAGAGACCCAGTACTTC. This gives the protein CASSLHGGSGGPETQYF.

The chain joins TRBV13 to TRBJ1-1; 7 bases line up with TRBD1. This CDR3 is 18 amino acids long. Germline V gene data show CDR1 as PRHDT and CDR2 as FYEKMQ (reference sequence). Trimming took 1 base from V and 0 from J; bases not matched to a gene: 11. CDR3 residues: CASSLVETGTIMNTEAFF. CDR3 nucleotide sequence: TGTGCCAGCAGCTTAGTCGAGACAGGGACCATCATGAACACTGAAGCTTTCTTT.

The chain combines TRBV2 with TRBJ1-4; D is uncertain. The CDR3 length is 13 residues. Trimming left V 11 bases short and J 4 bases short, with 14 bases between. Germline V lookup: CDR1 SNHLY, CDR2 FYNNEI. The CDR3 loop reads CAPSPNLNEKLFF. The CDR3 coding sequence is TGTGCCCCATCTCCGAATCTTAATGAAAAACTGTTTTTT.

The chain is built from TRBV11-2 and TRBJ2-1; 8 bases are shared with TRBD2. V lost 1 base and J lost 9; bases outside the gene matches: 8. The germline gives CDR1 SGHAT, CDR2 FQNNGV. The CDR3 spans 15 residues. DNA of the CDR3: TGTGCCAGCAGCTTAGGCCGGGGGGGTTGGAGTGAGCAGTTCTTC. Translating gives CASSLGRGGWSEQFF.

This CDR3 reads CASTLGDGYTF. For the CDR3, the DNA is TGCGCCAGCACCCTTGGGGATGGCTACACCTTC. V usage is TRBV5-1 and J usage is TRBJ1-2; D call uncertain. The CDR3 runs 11 residues. The ends were cut back, 6 bases at V and 6 bases at J, with 9 bases in the middle. CDR1 and CDR2 from the germline V gene are SGHRS and YFSETQ.

DNA for the CDR3: TGTGCCAGCAGCTTAGCAGTCTGGGCCGGCGGAGACGGGGAGCTGTTTTTT. The encoded protein is CASSLAVWAGGDGELFF. The chain recombines TRBV11-2 with TRBJ2-2; D remains ambiguous. The CDR3 totals 17 residues. Germline V lookup: CDR1 SGHAT, CDR2 FQNNGV. Trimming shortened V by 1 base and J by 7 bases, and 19 bases separated the two germline ends.

The chain uses TRBV27 and TRBJ2-1, with no clear D. The V gene's germline CDR1 is MNHEY and CDR2 SMNVEV (reference sequence). CDR3 length: 14 amino acids. V was cut by 2 bases and J by 9 bases, with 14 bases left in between. The CDR3 coding sequence is TGTGCCAGCAGTTTAATGGCAGGTATGGGTGAGCAGTTCTTC. Protein: CASSLMAGMGEQFF.

V gene TRBV18 combines with J gene TRBJ1-4; TRBD1 matches 8 bases. This CDR3 comprises 14 residues. Germline CDR1 KGHSH, CDR2 LQKENI. V trimming: 5 bases; J trimming: 5 bases; junction bases outside the gene matches: 4. The DNA for the CDR3 is TGTGCCAGCTCAAAGGGACAGGAGAATGAAAAACTGTTTTTT. It encodes CASSKGQENEKLFF.

The rearrangement links TRBV2 to TRBJ2-5; 9 bases match TRBD1. This CDR3 spans 14 amino acids. The J segment lost 4 bases and the V segment lost 5 bases, leaving 5 bases of the junction unmatched. Germline V lookup: CDR1 SNHLY, CDR2 FYNNEI. The CDR3 sequence: CASSRTGALETQYF. The CDR3, as DNA: TGTGCCAGCAGTAGGACAGGGGCCTTAGAGACCCAGTACTTC.

The chain links TRBV2 to TRBJ1-5; 8 bases fit TRBD1. V lost 3 bases to trimming and J lost 0 bases; unmatched junction nucleotides: 22. Germline values: CDR1 SNHLY, CDR2 FYNNEI. The CDR3 spans 22 residues. DNA for the CDR3: TGTGCCAGCAGTGATCCCGGCCAGGGGGCTAAGAATATAATACCTAGCAATCAGCCCCAGCATTTT. Translating gives CASSDPGQGAKNIIPSNQPQHF.

The V gene is TRBV6-6, the J gene TRBJ2-2; D gene unclear. The V and J ends lost 0 bases and 4 bases respectively, with 6 bases between them. Germline CDR1 and CDR2: MNHNY and SVGAGI (reference sequence). CDR3 length equals 14 residues. CDR3 bases: TGTGCCAGCAGTTACTCGACCTCCACCGGGGAGCTGTTTTTT. Amino acids: CASSYSTSTGELFF.

This rearrangement joins TRBV27 to TRBJ2-7; TRBD1 might be the D (5 bases). Germline CDR1 MNHEY, CDR2 SMNVEV (reference sequence). The CDR3 has 13 amino acids. Trimming shortened V by 2 bases and J by 8 bases, and 13 bases separated the two germline ends. CDR3 sequence (DNA): TGTGCCAGCAGTTTAACCGCCAGGGCCCAGCAGTACTTC. It encodes CASSLTARAQQYF.

This clone occurred once. V and J are TRBV19 and TRBJ1-5; TRBD1 agrees at 9 bases. CDR3 size: 16 residues. Germline V gene lookup returns CDR1 LNHDA and CDR2 SQIVND (reference sequence). Losses at the gene ends were 11 bases for V and 4 bases for J; bases not matched to a gene: 15. This CDR3 is CAENTGGQLGNQPQHF. The CDR3 coding sequence is TGTGCCGAGAATACAGGGGGCCAACTGGGGAATCAGCCCCAGCATTTT.